These 5 T cell receptor beta chains were all obtained from the same sample, sequenced in a study of T cell responses to AZD1222 COVID-19 vaccine. Here immunoSEQ multiplex PCR was the method, and the copy in TCRdb shows in-frame clones only, minus some. This table holds some 130,000 clones, approximately 92% found once. Sample: peripheral blood, taken 28 days after the second AZD1222 dose. These receptors were collected from an adult who received the AZD1222 COVID-19 vaccine.

The genes are TRBV7-8 and TRBJ1-4, with D possibly matching TRBD1 (6 bases). Germline-derived CDR1 and CDR2 are SGHVS and FQNEAQ. V was clipped by 3 bases and J by 0 bases, with 17 bases between them. The length of the CDR3 is 18 residues. Here the CDR3 reads CASSFGDMGETTNEKLFF. DNA for the CDR3: TGTGCCAGCAGCTTCGGGGACATGGGAGAGACAACTAATGAAAAACTGTTTTTT.

V gene TRBV29-1 combines with J gene TRBJ2-1; the D is unclear. CDR1 and CDR2 (germline): SQVTM, ANQGSEA. V lost 5 bases and J lost 0, with 11 bases in between. The CDR3 runs 14 residues. In DNA, the CDR3 is TGCAGCGTTCGGTTTAAGAGCTCCTACAATGAGCAGTTCTTC. It specifies CSVRFKSSYNEQFF.

The chain employs TRBV14 and TRBJ1-3; D call uncertain. CDR1 is SGHDN, CDR2 FVKESK, per germline. The CDR3 length is 14 residues. Trimming took off 3 bases at V and 1 base at J, with 7 bases between the two ends. The CDR3 DNA reads as TGTGCCAGCAGCCAGCGGTCATCTGGAAACACCATATATTTT. Translation gives CASSQRSSGNTIYF.

This chain joins TRBV7-9 and TRBJ2-7, with 8 positions matching TRBD1. The V gene's germline CDR1 is SEHNR and CDR2 FQNEAQ (reference sequence). V shed 11 bases and J 5 bases; nucleotides not matched to a gene: 5. This CDR3 has 11 residues. The chain's CDR3 is CAGQTGDEQYF. CDR3 nucleotides: TGTGCCGGACAGACAGGGGACGAGCAGTACTTC.

The chain employs TRBV4-1 and TRBJ2-1; D might be TRBD2 (5 bases). The germline V gene has CDR1 MGHRA and CDR2 YSYEKL. The CDR3 totals 16 residues. Trimming took 0 bases from V and 0 from J, leaving 9 bases between them. CDR3 sequence (DNA): TGCGCCAGCAGCCAAGAAGGACGGGGCTCCTACAATGAGCAGTTCTTC. Its protein is CASSQEGRGSYNEQFF.